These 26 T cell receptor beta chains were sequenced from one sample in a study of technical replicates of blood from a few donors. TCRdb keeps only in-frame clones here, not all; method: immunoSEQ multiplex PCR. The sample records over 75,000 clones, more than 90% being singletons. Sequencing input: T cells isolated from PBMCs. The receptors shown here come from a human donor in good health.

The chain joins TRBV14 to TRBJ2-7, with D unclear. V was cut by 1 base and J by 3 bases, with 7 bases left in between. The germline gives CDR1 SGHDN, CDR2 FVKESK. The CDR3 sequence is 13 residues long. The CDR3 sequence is CASSQVTVYEQYF. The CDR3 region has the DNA TGTGCCAGCAGCCAAGTTACGGTCTACGAGCAGTACTTC.

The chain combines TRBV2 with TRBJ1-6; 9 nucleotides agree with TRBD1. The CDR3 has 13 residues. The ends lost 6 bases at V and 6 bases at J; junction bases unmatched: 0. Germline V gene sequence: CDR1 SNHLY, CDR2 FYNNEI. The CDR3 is CASRGQGNSPLHF. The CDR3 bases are TGTGCCAGCAGGGGACAGGGTAATTCACCCCTCCACTTT.

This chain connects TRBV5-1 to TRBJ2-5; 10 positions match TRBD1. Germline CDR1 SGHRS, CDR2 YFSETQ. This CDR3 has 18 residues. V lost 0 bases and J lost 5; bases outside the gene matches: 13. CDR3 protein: CASSLDLVGTGVGETQYF. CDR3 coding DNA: TGCGCCAGCAGCTTGGACCTTGTCGGGACAGGGGTAGGGGAGACCCAGTACTTC.

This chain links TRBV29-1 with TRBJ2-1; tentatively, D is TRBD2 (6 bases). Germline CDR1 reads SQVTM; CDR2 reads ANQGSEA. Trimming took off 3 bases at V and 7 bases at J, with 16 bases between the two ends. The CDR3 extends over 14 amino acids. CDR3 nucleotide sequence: TGCAGCGTTGAGGTAAAGGGGAGGCCAAATGAGCAGTTCTTC. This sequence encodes CSVEVKGRPNEQFF.

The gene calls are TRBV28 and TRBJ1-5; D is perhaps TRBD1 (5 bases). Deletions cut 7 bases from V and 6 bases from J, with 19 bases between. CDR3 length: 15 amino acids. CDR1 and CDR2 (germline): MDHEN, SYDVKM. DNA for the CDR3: TGTGCCAGCACCAAACATGTCGGTAGGGGTCAGCCCCAGCATTTT. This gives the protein CASTKHVGRGQPQHF.

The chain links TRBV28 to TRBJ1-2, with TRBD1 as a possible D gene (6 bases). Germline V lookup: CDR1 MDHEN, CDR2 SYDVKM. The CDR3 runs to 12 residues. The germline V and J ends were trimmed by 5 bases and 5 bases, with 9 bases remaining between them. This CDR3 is CASSGGPYGYTF. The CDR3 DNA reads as TGTGCCAGCAGTGGGGGCCCTTATGGCTACACCTTC.

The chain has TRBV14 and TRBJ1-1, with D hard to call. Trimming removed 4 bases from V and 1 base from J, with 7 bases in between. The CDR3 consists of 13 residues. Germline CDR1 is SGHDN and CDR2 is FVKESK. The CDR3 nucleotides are TGTGCCAGCAGCCTTATTCCGAACACTGAAGCTTTCTTT. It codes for CASSLIPNTEAFF.

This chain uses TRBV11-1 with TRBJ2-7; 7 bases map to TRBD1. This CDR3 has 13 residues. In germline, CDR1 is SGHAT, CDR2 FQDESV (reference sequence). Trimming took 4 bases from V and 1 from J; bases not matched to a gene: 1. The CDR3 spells CASSSGQSYEQYF. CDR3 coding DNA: TGTGCCAGCAGCTCGGGACAGTCCTACGAGCAGTACTTC.

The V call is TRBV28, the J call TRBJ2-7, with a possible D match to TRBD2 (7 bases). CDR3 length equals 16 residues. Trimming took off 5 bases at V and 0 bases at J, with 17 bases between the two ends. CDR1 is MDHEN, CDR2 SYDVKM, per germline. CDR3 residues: CASSQGGVPSSYEQYF. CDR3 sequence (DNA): TGTGCCAGCAGTCAAGGGGGGGTCCCGTCCTCCTACGAGCAGTACTTC.

The chain's CDR3 is CASSPYPGLASYEQYF. CDR3 nucleotide sequence: TGTGCCAGCAGCCCCTACCCTGGACTAGCGTCCTACGAGCAGTACTTC. The chain uses TRBV14 and TRBJ2-7, with 9 positions matching TRBD2. Germline V gene data show CDR1 as SGHDN and CDR2 as FVKESK. CDR3 length: 16 residues. The ends lost 4 bases at V and 1 base at J; junction bases unmatched: 8. The full variable domain, its missing parts supplied by reference TRBV14 and TRBJ2-7, is EAGVTQFPSHSVIEKGQTVTLRCDPISGHDNLYWYRRVMGKEIKFLLHFVKESKQDESGMPNNRFLAERTGGTYSTLKVQPAELEDSGVYFCASSPYPGLASYEQYFGPGTRLTVT.

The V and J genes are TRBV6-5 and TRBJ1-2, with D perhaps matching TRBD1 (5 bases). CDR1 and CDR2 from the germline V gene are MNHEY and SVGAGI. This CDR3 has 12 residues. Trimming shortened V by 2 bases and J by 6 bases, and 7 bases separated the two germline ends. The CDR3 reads CASSYAQDGYTF. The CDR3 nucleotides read TGTGCCAGCAGTTACGCACAGGATGGCTACACCTTC.

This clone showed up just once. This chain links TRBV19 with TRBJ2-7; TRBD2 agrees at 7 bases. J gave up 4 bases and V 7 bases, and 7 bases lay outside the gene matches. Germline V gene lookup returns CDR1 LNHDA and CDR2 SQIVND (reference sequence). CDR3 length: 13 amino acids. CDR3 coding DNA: TGTGCCAGTACCTTAAACGGGAGGTACGAGCAGTACTTC. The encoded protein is CASTLNGRYEQYF.

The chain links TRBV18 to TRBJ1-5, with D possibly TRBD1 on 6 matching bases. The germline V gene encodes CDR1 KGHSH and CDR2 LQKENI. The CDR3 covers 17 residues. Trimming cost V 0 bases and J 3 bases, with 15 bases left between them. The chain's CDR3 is CASSPPNRGSVNQPQHF. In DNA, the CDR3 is TGTGCCAGCTCACCACCGAATAGGGGGTCGGTCAATCAGCCCCAGCATTTT.

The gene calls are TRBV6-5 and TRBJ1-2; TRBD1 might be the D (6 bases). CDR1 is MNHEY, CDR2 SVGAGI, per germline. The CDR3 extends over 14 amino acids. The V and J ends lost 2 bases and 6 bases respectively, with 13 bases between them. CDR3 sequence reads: CASSYRQGTNGYTF. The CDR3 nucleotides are TGTGCCAGCAGTTACCGTCAGGGGACCAATGGCTACACCTTC.

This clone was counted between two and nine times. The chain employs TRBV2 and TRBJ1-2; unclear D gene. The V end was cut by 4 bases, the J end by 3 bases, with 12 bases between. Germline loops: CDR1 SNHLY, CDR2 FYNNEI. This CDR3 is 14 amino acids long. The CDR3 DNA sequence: TGTGCCAGCAGTGGGGCCAGGCAAGACTATGGCTACACCTTC. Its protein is CASSGARQDYGYTF.

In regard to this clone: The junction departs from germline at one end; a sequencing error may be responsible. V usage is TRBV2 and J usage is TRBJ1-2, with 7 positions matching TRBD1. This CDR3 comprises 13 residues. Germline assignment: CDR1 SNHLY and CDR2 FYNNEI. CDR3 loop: CASRGDEGAAQVF. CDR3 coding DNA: TGTGCCAGCAGGGGTGACGAGGGGGCGGCACAGGTCTTC.

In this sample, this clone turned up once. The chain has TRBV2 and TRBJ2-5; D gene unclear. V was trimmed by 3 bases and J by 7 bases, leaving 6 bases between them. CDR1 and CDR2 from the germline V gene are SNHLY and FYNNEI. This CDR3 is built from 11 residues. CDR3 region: CASSDLPTQYF. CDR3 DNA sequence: TGTGCCAGCAGTGACCTTCCGACCCAGTACTTC.

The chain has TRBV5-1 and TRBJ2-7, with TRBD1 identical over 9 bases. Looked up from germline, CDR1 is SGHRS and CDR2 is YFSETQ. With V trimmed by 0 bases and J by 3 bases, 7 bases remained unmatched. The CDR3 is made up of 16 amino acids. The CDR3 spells CASSLAGGQGGYEQYF. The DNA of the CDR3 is TGCGCCAGCAGCTTGGCGGGGGGACAGGGAGGCTACGAGCAGTACTTC.

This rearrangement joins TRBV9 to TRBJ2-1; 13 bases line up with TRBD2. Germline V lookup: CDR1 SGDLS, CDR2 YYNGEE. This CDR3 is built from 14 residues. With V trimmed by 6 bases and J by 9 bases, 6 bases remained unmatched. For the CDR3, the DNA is TGTGCCAGCACCGGACTAGCGGGGGAGGGTGAGCAGTTCTTC. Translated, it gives CASTGLAGEGEQFF.

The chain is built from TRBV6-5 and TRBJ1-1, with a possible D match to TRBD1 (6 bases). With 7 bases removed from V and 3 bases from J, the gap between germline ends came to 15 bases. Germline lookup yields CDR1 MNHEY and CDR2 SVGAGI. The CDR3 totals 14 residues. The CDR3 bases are TGTGCCAGCAAAGGGCGGGGGGCCTACACTGAAGCTTTCTTT. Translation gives CASKGRGAYTEAFF.

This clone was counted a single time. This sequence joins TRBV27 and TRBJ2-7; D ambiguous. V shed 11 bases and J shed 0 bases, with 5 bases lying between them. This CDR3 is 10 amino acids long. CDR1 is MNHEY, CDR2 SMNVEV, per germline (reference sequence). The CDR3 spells CAASSYEQYF. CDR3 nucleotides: TGTGCCGCGAGCTCCTACGAGCAGTACTTC.

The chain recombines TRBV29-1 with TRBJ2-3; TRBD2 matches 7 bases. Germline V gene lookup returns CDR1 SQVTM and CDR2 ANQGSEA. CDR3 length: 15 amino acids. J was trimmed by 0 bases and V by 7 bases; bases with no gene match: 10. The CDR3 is CSAPPRGVSTDTQYF. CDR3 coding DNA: TGCAGCGCCCCCCCTCGGGGGGTCAGCACAGATACGCAGTATTTT.

In DNA, the CDR3 is TGTGCCAGCAGTTTTAGTCCACGCGAGCAGTACTTC. Protein: CASSFSPREQYF. The chain joins TRBV28 to TRBJ2-7; D unclear. The CDR3 has 12 amino acids. The V and J ends lost 3 bases and 6 bases respectively, with 9 bases between them. The germline CDR1 and CDR2 sequences are MDHEN and SYDVKM. Drawing the rest from reference TRBV28 and TRBJ2-7, the complete variable domain is DVKVTQSSRYLVKRTGEKVFLECVQDMDHENMFWYRQDPGLGLRLIYFSYDVKMKEKGDIPEGYSVSREKKERFSLILESASTNQTSMYLCASSFSPREQYFGPGTRLTVT.

The CDR3 is CASSLKQGAPTTNEKLFF. CDR3 nucleotides: TGTGCCAGCAGCTTGAAGCAGGGGGCGCCCACAACTAATGAAAAACTGTTTTTT. The chain employs TRBV5-5 and TRBJ1-4, with 8 bases matching TRBD1. V lost 1 base to trimming and J lost 0 bases; unmatched junction nucleotides: 8. Per the germline V gene, CDR1 is SGHKS and CDR2 is YYEKEE (reference sequence). The CDR3 contains 18 residues.

The CDR3 loop is CASVSPFTGVYTEAFF. CDR3 coding DNA: TGTGCCAGCGTCTCGCCTTTCACAGGGGTCTACACTGAAGCTTTCTTT. V gene TRBV25-1 combines with J gene TRBJ1-1, with 7 nucleotides matching TRBD1. The germline gives CDR1 MGHDK, CDR2 SYGVNS. This CDR3 comprises 16 residues. Losses at the gene ends were 8 bases for V and 3 bases for J; bases not matched to a gene: 15. The variable domain in full, completed from reference TRBV25-1 and TRBJ1-1, reads EADIYQTPRYLVIGTGKKITLECSQTMGHDKMYWYQQDPGMELHLIHYSYGVNSTEKGDLSSESTVSRIRTEHFPLTLESARPSHTSQYLCASVSPFTGVYTEAFFGQGTRLTVV.

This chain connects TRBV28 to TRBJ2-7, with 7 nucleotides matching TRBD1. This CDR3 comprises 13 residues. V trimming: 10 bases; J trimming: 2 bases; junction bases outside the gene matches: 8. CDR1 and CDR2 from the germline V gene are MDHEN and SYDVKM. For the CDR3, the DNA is TGTGCCATGTCCGGGACAGATCCCTACGAGCAGTACTTC. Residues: CAMSGTDPYEQYF.